Below are 29 T cell receptor beta chains sequenced from a single sample in a study of cytotoxic CD8 clonotypes in ibrutinib-treated CLL (dated by TCRdb to the early 2020s). The time point label, as the study defines it: 12 months on ibrutinib. Preparation of the library involved the immunoSEQ multiplex PCR assay. TCRdb holds this immuneACCESS table with in-frame rearrangements only. Some clones are missing; in checked studies, unresolved V genes explain under half, and the rest has no known cause. Across this sample there are 20,000 to 30,000 clones, with approximately 71% seen only once. The ten biggest clones cover under 50% of the sample. The sample here was PBMCs, taken after 12 months of ibrutinib treatment. The receptors shown here come from a human donor with chronic lymphocytic leukemia.

The J gene is TRBJ2-5, the V gene TRBV7-2; 15 nucleotides agree with TRBD2. The J segment lost 5 bases and the V segment lost 5 bases, leaving 9 bases of the junction unmatched. This CDR3 comprises 17 residues. The germline V gene encodes CDR1 SGHTA and CDR2 FQGNSA. The CDR3 sequence is CASSPVGLAGGGETQYF. DNA of the CDR3: TGTGCCAGCAGCCCGGTGGGACTAGCGGGGGGTGGGGAGACCCAGTACTTC.

The chain links TRBV5-4 to TRBJ2-2, with TRBD1 matching 7 bases. The junction had 7 bases not matched to a gene; V was cut back by 4 bases and J by 4 bases. CDR1 is SGHNT, CDR2 YYREEE, per germline (reference sequence). The CDR3 runs to 15 residues. The CDR3 protein is CASSLDRVGTGELFF. CDR3 bases: TGTGCCAGCAGCCTAGACAGGGTCGGCACCGGGGAGCTGTTTTTT.

The chain is built from TRBV15 and TRBJ1-5; D is perhaps TRBD1 (5 bases). There are 14 residues in the CDR3. CDR1 and CDR2 from the germline V gene are LNHNV and YYDKDF (reference sequence). V shed 2 bases and J shed 5 bases, with 10 bases lying between them. The CDR3 nucleotides read TGTGCCACCAGCAGAACAGGTTCCTATCAGCCCCAGCATTTT. This translates into CATSRTGSYQPQHF.

The chain links TRBV30 to TRBJ2-3; TRBD2 might be the D (5 bases). The CDR3 runs to 14 residues. Germline V CDR1 and CDR2: GTSNPN, SVGIG (reference sequence). V was shortened by 0 bases and J by 6 bases, with 13 bases between the two germline ends. CDR3: CAWSVDSVADTQYF. Written as DNA, the CDR3 is TGTGCCTGGAGTGTTGATAGCGTAGCTGATACGCAGTATTTT.

This rearrangement joins TRBV7-2 to TRBJ2-5, with 8 bases identical to TRBD2. V was pared by 6 bases and J by 4 bases, with 13 bases of the junction left unmatched. CDR3 length equals 16 residues. Per germline, CDR1 SGHTA and CDR2 FQGNSA. CDR3 nucleotides: TGTGCCAGCAGACAGGGACTAGGCCGGGAGTTAGAGACCCAGTACTTC. Translation gives CASRQGLGRELETQYF. Drawing the rest from reference TRBV7-2 and TRBJ2-5, the complete variable domain is GAGVSQSPSNKVTEKGKDVELRCDPISGHTALYWYRQSLGQGLEFLIYFQGNSAPDKSGLPSDRFSAERTGGSVSTLTIQRTQQEDSAVYLCASRQGLGRELETQYFGPGTRLLVL.

V is TRBV7-9 and J is TRBJ2-5; tentative D call: TRBD1 (6 bases). The CDR3 runs 14 residues. In germline, CDR1 is SEHNR, CDR2 FQNEAQ (reference sequence). Trimming removed 3 bases from V and 1 base from J, with 9 bases in between. CDR3 loop: CASSFGQFQETQYF. The CDR3 DNA sequence: TGTGCCAGCAGCTTTGGACAGTTCCAAGAGACCCAGTACTTC.

This chain connects TRBV7-3 to TRBJ1-4; perhaps TRBD1 as D (5 bases). Trimming removed 6 bases at V and 8 bases at J, with 10 bases between. From germline, CDR1 is SGHTA and CDR2 FQGTGA. The CDR3 extends over 12 amino acids. CDR3 DNA sequence: TGTGCCAGCAGTCTTCAGGGCGAAAAACTGTTTTTT. Protein product: CASSLQGEKLFF.

The chain joins TRBV10-1 to TRBJ1-1; D ambiguous. Trimming left V 4 bases short and J 3 bases short, with 9 bases between. The length of the CDR3 is 13 residues. Germline V lookup: CDR1 WNHNN, CDR2 SYGVQD (reference sequence). Written as DNA, the CDR3 is TGCGCCAGCAGTGGCCAGGTGGACACTGAAGCTTTCTTT. Amino acid sequence: CASSGQVDTEAFF.

The rearrangement joins TRBV9 to TRBJ2-3; 9 bases agree with TRBD2. Trimming at V came to 3 bases and at J to 4 bases, leaving 6 bases not matched to a gene. Per germline, CDR1 SGDLS and CDR2 YYNGEE. This CDR3 is 15 amino acids long. CDR3 sequence reads: CASSGYSGGADTQYF. CDR3 nucleotide sequence: TGTGCCAGCAGCGGATATAGCGGGGGCGCAGATACGCAGTATTTT.

This clone has only a few counts. The chain recombines TRBV5-1 with TRBJ2-3; D gene ambiguous. The V gene's germline CDR1 is SGHRS and CDR2 YFSETQ. The germline V and J ends were trimmed by 4 bases and 3 bases, with 9 bases remaining between them. CDR3 size: 13 residues. The CDR3 sequence is CASSTTATDTQYF. CDR3 coding DNA: TGCGCCAGCAGCACGACGGCTACAGATACGCAGTATTTT.

This chain joins TRBV4-3 and TRBJ2-7, with D possibly being TRBD1 (6 bases). The CDR3 is 16 residues long. Trimming took 0 bases from V and 0 from J, leaving 12 bases between them. The germline gives CDR1 LGHNA, CDR2 YSLEER. The CDR3: CASSQDLGTPSYEQYF. The CDR3 nucleotides read TGCGCCAGCAGCCAAGATCTGGGGACACCCTCCTACGAGCAGTACTTC.

The gene calls are TRBV5-6 and TRBJ2-2; 8 bases map to TRBD1. CDR1 and CDR2 from the germline V gene are SGHDT and YYEEEE. V was clipped by 4 bases and J by 3 bases; unmatched bases: 8. There are 16 residues in the CDR3. The CDR3 DNA sequence: TGTGCCAGCAGCCGCGGACAGGGAAGGGACACCGGGGAGCTGTTTTTT. This translates into CASSRGQGRDTGELFF.

This clone was observed a few times. This chain connects TRBV27 to TRBJ1-5; 8 bases agree with TRBD1. V trimming: 3 bases; J trimming: 9 bases; junction bases outside the gene matches: 7. This CDR3 spans 14 amino acids. Germline V lookup: CDR1 MNHEY, CDR2 SMNVEV (reference sequence). The CDR3 nucleotides are TGTGCCAGCAGTTTGACAGGGGAGACGGCGCCCCAGCATTTT. As protein: CASSLTGETAPQHF.

J is TRBJ1-5 and V is TRBV18; D is uncertain. Trimming removed 3 bases from V and 1 base from J, with 7 bases in between. The germline CDR1 and CDR2 sequences are KGHSH and LQKENI. This CDR3 has 14 residues. In DNA, the CDR3 is TGTGCCAGCTCACCTGAGGACAGCAATCAGCCCCAGCATTTT. Translation: CASSPEDSNQPQHF.

V usage is TRBV5-1 and J usage is TRBJ1-2, with 9 bases that match TRBD1. V was pared by 4 bases and J by 4 bases, with 14 bases of the junction left unmatched. Germline CDR1 is SGHRS and CDR2 is YFSETQ. The length of the CDR3 is 17 residues. CDR3 coding DNA: TGCGCCAGCAGCCAAACGCCCGGGACAGGGAATGGCTATGGCTACACCTTC. This sequence encodes CASSQTPGTGNGYGYTF.

The chain has TRBV30 and TRBJ2-7; 7 bases map to TRBD2. From germline, CDR1 is GTSNPN and CDR2 SVGIG (reference sequence). The CDR3 covers 14 residues. The J segment lost 7 bases and the V segment lost 0 bases, leaving 9 bases of the junction unmatched. The CDR3 sequence is CAWSVSGGSGEQYF. CDR3 bases: TGTGCCTGGAGTGTGTCGGGGGGTAGCGGGGAGCAGTACTTC.

This clone appeared a few times. The rearrangement joins TRBV7-8 to TRBJ1-2, with D tentatively TRBD1 (6 bases). V shed 7 bases and J shed 0 bases, with 12 bases lying between them. Germline lookup yields CDR1 SGHVS and CDR2 FQNEAQ. CDR3 length equals 14 residues. The CDR3 is CASTPTGTNYGYTF. The CDR3 coding sequence is TGTGCCAGCACCCCGACAGGAACTAACTATGGCTACACCTTC.

This clone is a singleton in its sample. The V call is TRBV4-1, the J call TRBJ2-5; the D gene could be TRBD1 or TRBD2 (6 bases each). CDR1 is MGHRA and CDR2 is YSYEKL in the germline V gene. This CDR3 has 15 amino acids. V was clipped by 1 base and J by 4 bases, with 13 bases between them. CDR3 region: CASSQVHGGPETQYF. The CDR3 DNA is TGCGCCAGCAGCCAAGTCCATGGGGGGCCAGAGACCCAGTACTTC.

The chain is built from TRBV9 and TRBJ2-5; D perhaps matches TRBD2 (5 bases). Per the germline V gene, CDR1 is SGDLS and CDR2 is YYNGEE. Trimming shortened V by 0 bases and J by 3 bases, and 12 bases separated the two germline ends. The CDR3 loop spans 15 amino acids. The CDR3 DNA sequence: TGTGCCAGCAGCGTAGGAGGACTCTGGAAAGAGACCCAGTACTTC. As protein: CASSVGGLWKETQYF.

The chain combines TRBV7-9 with TRBJ2-3, with 14 bases identical to TRBD2. Germline trimming cut 5 bases from V and 5 bases from J; bases unmatched to any gene: 3. The CDR3 loop spans 15 amino acids. Germline V gene data show CDR1 as SEHNR and CDR2 as FQNEAQ (reference sequence). The CDR3 DNA reads as TGTGCCAGCAGCGTCGGGACTAGCGGGGGAGATACGCAGTATTTT. This encodes CASSVGTSGGDTQYF.

The chain has TRBV7-2 and TRBJ1-3, with TRBD1 as a possible D gene (6 bases). The length of the CDR3 is 16 residues. CDR1 SGHTA and CDR2 FQGNSA come from the germline V gene. V dropped 0 bases and J dropped 4 bases, with 13 bases sitting between them. CDR3 nucleotide sequence: TGTGCCAGCAGCTTAGCTTACAGGGCGGCAGGAAACACCATATATTTT. Translation: CASSLAYRAAGNTIYF.

The chain links TRBV5-1 to TRBJ1-1; the match to TRBD1 covers 8 bases. The CDR3 length is 16 residues. Germline trimming cut 0 bases from V and 4 bases from J; bases unmatched to any gene: 8. Germline CDR1 is SGHRS and CDR2 is YFSETQ. The CDR3 nucleotides read TGCGCCAGCAGCTTGGCTCGGACAGGGTCGGGCACTGAAGCTTTCTTT. This encodes CASSLARTGSGTEAFF.

This clone has just a few counts. The gene calls are TRBV28 and TRBJ1-2; D perhaps matches TRBD1 (6 bases). The germline V and J ends were trimmed by 6 bases and 5 bases, with 16 bases remaining between them. Looked up from germline, CDR1 is MDHEN and CDR2 is SYDVKM. The CDR3 extends over 14 amino acids. The DNA for the CDR3 is TGTGCCAGCAGCCGTAAAGGGACATCTTATGGCTACACCTTC. It specifies CASSRKGTSYGYTF.

This chain joins TRBV9 and TRBJ1-2, with D possibly matching TRBD1 (5 bases). CDR1 and CDR2 from the germline V gene are SGDLS and YYNGEE. This CDR3 spans 16 amino acids. V was shortened by 4 bases and J by 8 bases, with 24 bases between the two germline ends. The CDR3 here is CASSQGGWDLSRGYTF. The DNA of the CDR3 is TGTGCCAGCAGCCAAGGAGGTTGGGACCTATCTCGGGGCTACACCTTC.

Only a few counts were recorded for this clone. This chain connects TRBV28 to TRBJ2-6; no clear D gene. The germline V and J ends were trimmed by 6 bases and 0 bases, with 12 bases remaining between them. CDR1 is MDHEN and CDR2 is SYDVKM in the germline V gene. CDR3 size: 16 residues. In DNA form, the CDR3 reads TGTGCCAGCAGAGACATGGCGTCCTCTGGGGCCAACGTCCTGACTTTC. Translated, it gives CASRDMASSGANVLTF.

This sequence joins TRBV28 and TRBJ2-2; D remains ambiguous. Germline lookup yields CDR1 MDHEN and CDR2 SYDVKM. V lost 6 bases to trimming and J lost 0 bases, with 11 bases between them. The CDR3 consists of 15 residues. CDR3 residues: CASSSASSNTGELFF. In DNA, the CDR3 is TGTGCCAGCAGCTCCGCCTCTTCGAACACCGGGGAGCTGTTTTTT.

In this sample, this clone turned up once. The rearrangement links TRBV28 to TRBJ2-7; TRBD1 matches at 11 bases. Germline lookup yields CDR1 MDHEN and CDR2 SYDVKM. CDR3 length: 13 residues. Germline trimming cut 6 bases from V and 7 bases from J; bases unmatched to any gene: 5. As DNA, the CDR3 is TGTGCCAGCAGAGGGACAGGGGGATGGGAGCAGTACTTC. It codes for CASRGTGGWEQYF. The full variable domain, its missing parts supplied by reference TRBV28 and TRBJ2-7, is DVKVTQSSRYLVKRTGEKVFLECVQDMDHENMFWYRQDPGLGLRLIYFSYDVKMKEKGDIPEGYSVSREKKERFSLILESASTNQTSMYLCASRGTGGWEQYFGPGTRLTVT.

The J gene is TRBJ1-1, the V gene TRBV19; 8 bases are shared with TRBD1. The CDR3 covers 17 residues. Germline lookup yields CDR1 LNHDA and CDR2 SQIVND (reference sequence). The trim removed 4 bases at V and 3 bases at J, leaving 13 bases unmatched. The CDR3 DNA follows: TGTGCCAGTAGTACCCACAGGGGGATGAGAGGGTACACTGAAGCTTTCTTT. This encodes CASSTHRGMRGYTEAFF.

This clone showed up just a few times. This chain links TRBV7-2 with TRBJ2-3; no clear D. V was clipped by 5 bases and J by 14 bases, with 17 bases between them. The CDR3 covers 12 residues. Germline V lookup: CDR1 SGHTA, CDR2 FQGNSA. CDR3 DNA sequence: TGTGCCAGCAGCCCCAGACTCCTTTCTCCGTATTTT. Protein sequence: CASSPRLLSPYF.